The rows below give T cell receptor beta chains drawn from one sample of a study of neoadjuvant nivolumab and ipilimumab in lung cancer. The data were produced by immunoSEQ multiplex PCR, yet TCRdb's version contains in-frame clones alone and is incomplete. The sample records 3,000 to 4,000 clones, around 88% being singletons. Specimen: tumor tissue, collected after neoadjuvant nivolumab, alone or with ipilimumab, at or shortly before surgery. Receptors were obtained from an adult with non-small cell lung cancer. Each CDR3 is given with its conserved first and last residue. Each record gives: clone size, V gene, J gene, D gene, CDR3 protein, CDR3 DNA. A D gene is named only where the DNA matches it firmly. The size entry is marked missing in some rows and otherwise reads once, few, many or a size class.

size: -
V: TRBV7-9
J: TRBJ2-4
D: TRBD1
CDR3: CASSRTGLAKNIQYF
DNA: TGTGCCAGCAGCCGGACAGGACTAGCCAAAAACATTCAGTACTTC

size: -
V: TRBV28
J: TRBJ1-5
D: TRBD1
CDR3: CASQGAHQPQHF
DNA: TGTGCCAGCCAGGGGGCCCATCAGCCCCAGCATTTT

size: -
V: TRBV5-1
J: TRBJ2-7
D: -
CDR3: CASSLDGPYEQYF
DNA: TGCGCCAGCAGCTTGGATGGACCCTACGAGCAGTACTTC

size: -
V: TRBV6-4
J: TRBJ2-2
D: -
CDR3: CASSDEGNTGELFF
DNA: TGTGCCAGCAGTGACGAGGGCAACACCGGGGAGCTGTTTTTT

size: -
V: TRBV19
J: TRBJ1-1
D: -
CDR3: CASSTGPEAFF
DNA: TGTGCCAGTAGTACCGGACCCGAAGCTTTCTTT

size: -
V: TRBV25-1
J: TRBJ2-2
D: -
CDR3: CASIDSTNTGELFF
DNA: TGTGCCAGCATAGACAGCACGAACACCGGGGAGCTGTTTTTT

size: -
V: TRBV30
J: TRBJ1-1
D: TRBD1
CDR3: CAHSRGSGNTEAFF
DNA: TGTGCCCACAGCAGGGGGAGTGGGAACACTGAAGCTTTCTTT

size: -
V: TRBV27
J: TRBJ1-2
D: -
CDR3: CASSLSPTGYGYTF
DNA: TGTGCCAGCAGTTTATCTCCCACAGGGTATGGCTACACCTTC

size: -
V: TRBV5-1
J: TRBJ2-1
D: -
CDR3: CASSLGLLDEQFF
DNA: TGCGCCAGCAGCTTGGGACTACTTGATGAGCAGTTCTTC

size: once
V: TRBV6-1
J: TRBJ2-5
D: -
CDR3: CASRPWKEYQETQYF
DNA: TGTGCCAGCAGGCCCTGGAAAGAGTACCAAGAGACCCAGTACTTC

size: once
V: TRBV18
J: TRBJ2-7
D: TRBD1
CDR3: CASSSIPGQGAGYEQYF
DNA: TGTGCCAGCTCATCAATCCCGGGACAGGGGGCTGGCTACGAGCAGTACTTC

size: once
V: TRBV30
J: TRBJ2-7
D: -
CDR3: CAWSGDGEQYF
DNA: TGTGCCTGGAGTGGTGATGGGGAGCAGTACTTC